These T cell receptor beta chains were read from a single sample in a study of blood T cells in healthy people across ages. TCRdb ran MiXCR on the 5' RACE reads and lists one entry per CDR3 protein. Of more than 1.4 million distinct CDR3 sequences listed, around 39% were seen once; the top ten hold 7% to 9%. Sequencing used blood. The source of these receptors is a woman aged 18-29 years in good health. Both conserved end residues are part of each CDR3. A D gene is named only where the DNA matches it firmly. Expanded clones get a size class; other rows say once, few or many, or leave the size out.

NA,NA,TRBJ1-2,TRBV6-2/TRBV6-3,TGTGCCAGCAGTTTAGAGGGGCCGTTCTATGGCTACACCTTC,CASSLEGPFYGYTF
TRBD1,NA,TRBJ2-1,TRBV6-5,TGTGCCAGCAGTTACGCCCCGGGACAGGGGAAGTTCTTC,CASSYAPGQGKFF
NA,NA,TRBJ2-5,TRBV11-2,TGTGCCAGCAGCTCCATGGGGGTGGAGACCCAGTACTTC,CASSSMGVETQYF
NA,many,TRBJ1-1,TRBV2,TGTGCCAGCAGTAGACAAGGGGACACTGAAGCTTTCTTT,CASSRQGDTEAFF
NA,NA,TRBJ2-7,TRBV7-8,TGTGCCAGCAGCTCCTCCGGCGGTATCTCCTACGAGCAGTACTTC,CASSSSGGISYEQYF
TRBD2,few,TRBJ2-3,TRBV29-1,TGCAGCGTTCCCTTTTTTGATGTGGGACTAGCGGCCCATGTTACGCAGTATTTT,CSVPFFDVGLAAHVTQYF
NA,once,TRBJ2-7,TRBV7-3,TGTGCCAGCAGCCCCGGGGGGCGTTGGTGGGCGGTTTACGAGCAGTACTTC,CASSPGGRWWAVYEQYF
NA,NA,TRBJ2-3,TRBV11-2,TGTGCCAGCAGGCCACGCCGAGGGGGCACAGATACGCAGTATTTT,CASRPRRGGTDTQYF
TRBD2,NA,TRBJ2-1,TRBV18,TGTGCCAGCTCACTTGGGACTAGCGGGCCTGAGCAGTTCTTC,CASSLGTSGPEQFF
NA,NA,TRBJ2-3,TRBV10-3,TGTGCCATCAGTCCCAAACTCGCGGGTCCTGGGACGACAGATACGCAGTATTTT,CAISPKLAGPGTTDTQYF
NA,few,TRBJ2-1,TRBV4-2,TGTGCCAGCAGCCAAGAGTCAAGCGGGCCCTCCTACAATGAGCAGTTCTTC,CASSQESSGPSYNEQFF
NA,NA,TRBJ2-5,TRBV4-2,TGTGCCAGCAGCCAGGGTTCTACGGGGAGTAACCAAGAGACCCAGTACTTC,CASSQGSTGSNQETQYF
NA,NA,TRBJ2-4,TRBV20-1,TGCAGTGCTAGAGACCCACGGACCAAAACGGCCAAAAACATTCAGTACTTC,CSARDPRTKTAKNIQYF
NA,NA,TRBJ1-5,TRBV4-1,TGCGCCAGCAGCCAAGTGGAGGGTCAGCTCCAGCATTTT,CASSQVEGQLQHF
NA,few,TRBJ2-1,TRBV11-2,TGTGCCAGCAGCTTAATGTCGGCAATCCCCAATCATGAGCAGTTCTTC,CASSLMSAIPNHEQFF
NA,few,TRBJ1-4,TRBV7-9,TGTGCCAGCAGCTTCACAGGGCCGACTAATGAAAAACTGTTTTTT,CASSFTGPTNEKLFF
TRBD1,NA,TRBJ2-3,TRBV2,TGTGCCAGCAGCATAGGACAGGAGCCTACAGATACGCAGTATTTT,CASSIGQEPTDTQYF
NA,NA,TRBJ2-7,TRBV12-3/TRBV12-4,TGTGCCTGCAGTGGAACACACGGGGACGAGCAGTACTTC,CACSGTHGDEQYF
NA,NA,TRBJ2-7,TRBV7-2,TGTGCCAGCAGCGTGACTAGTGCCTACAATGAGCAGTACTTC,CASSVTSAYNEQYF
NA,NA,TRBJ2-5,TRBV12-3/TRBV12-4,TGTGCCAGCACCCGCCAGGGAGTAAGTCGAGAGACCCAGTACTTC,CASTRQGVSRETQYF
TRBD1,many,TRBJ1-2,TRBV30,TGTGCCTGGAGTGTATCTCCGACAGGGGTTTACTATGGCTACACCTTC,CAWSVSPTGVYYGYTF
NA,few,TRBJ1-5,TRBV12-3/TRBV12-4,TGTGCCAGCAGTTTTCGGGTCGACCCGTATAGCAATCAGCCCCAGCATTTT,CASSFRVDPYSNQPQHF
TRBD2,NA,TRBJ2-4,TRBV2,TGTGCCAGCAGTGAAATACTAGCGGGAGTGGAGTACTTC,CASSEILAGVEYF
NA,few,TRBJ1-2,TRBV25-1,TGTGCCAGCAGTGACACCGGGACGGCGAGGCGAGGCTACACCTTC,CASSDTGTARRGYTF
TRBD2,NA,TRBJ2-5,TRBV4-1,TGCGCCAGCAGCTCGCGGGGGGTCCCAGAGACCCAGTACTTC,CASSSRGVPETQYF
NA,NA,TRBJ2-7,TRBV11-1,TGTGCCAGCAGCTCCCTTTTCGGGGAGCAGTACTTC,CASSSLFGEQYF
NA,NA,TRBJ2-4,TRBV6-4,TGTGCCAGCAGTGAGGGCGGCGGCTTAGCCAAAAACGTTCAGTACTTC,CASSEGGGLAKNVQYF
TRBD1,NA,TRBJ2-2,TRBV27,TGTGCCAGCAAACCAACAGGGGCCGGGGAGCTGTTTTTT,CASKPTGAGELFF
NA,NA,TRBJ1-5,TRBV30,TGTGCCTGGAGGCGGGGTGCCGATCAGCCCCAGCATTTT,CAWRRGADQPQHF
NA,many,TRBJ1-2,TRBV29-1,TGCAGCGTTGAACTAGGGGCCTATGGCTACACCTTC,CSVELGAYGYTF
NA,NA,TRBJ1-1,TRBV5-1,TGCGCCAGCAGCTTGGCCTGGGGAGGGCAGGACACTGAAGCTTTCTTT,CASSLAWGGQDTEAFF
NA,NA,TRBJ2-5,TRBV4-2,TGTGCCAGCAGCCAAGTGGGGGCGGAGCAGACCCAGTACTTC,CASSQVGAEQTQYF
TRBD1,NA,TRBJ2-5,TRBV6-2/TRBV6-3,TGTGCCAGCAGGGACAGGGTCCAAGAGACCCAGTACTTC,CASRDRVQETQYF